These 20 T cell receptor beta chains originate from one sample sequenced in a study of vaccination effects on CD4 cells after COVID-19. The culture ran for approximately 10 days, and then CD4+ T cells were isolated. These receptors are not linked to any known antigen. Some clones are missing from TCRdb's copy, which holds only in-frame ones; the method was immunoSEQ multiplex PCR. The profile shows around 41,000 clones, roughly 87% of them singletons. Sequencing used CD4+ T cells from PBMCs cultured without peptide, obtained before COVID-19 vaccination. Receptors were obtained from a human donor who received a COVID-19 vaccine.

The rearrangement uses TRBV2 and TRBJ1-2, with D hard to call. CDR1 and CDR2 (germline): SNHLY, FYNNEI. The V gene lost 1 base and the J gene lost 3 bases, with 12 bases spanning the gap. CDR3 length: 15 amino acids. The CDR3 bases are TGTGCCAGCAGTGAAGGGTGGGCGGAGGACTATGGCTACACCTTC. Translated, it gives CASSEGWAEDYGYTF.

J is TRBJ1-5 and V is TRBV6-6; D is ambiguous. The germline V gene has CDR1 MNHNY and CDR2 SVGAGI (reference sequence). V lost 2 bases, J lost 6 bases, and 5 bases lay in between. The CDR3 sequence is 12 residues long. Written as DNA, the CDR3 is TGTGCCAGCAGTTACGGCGGTCAGCCCCAGCATTTT. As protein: CASSYGGQPQHF.

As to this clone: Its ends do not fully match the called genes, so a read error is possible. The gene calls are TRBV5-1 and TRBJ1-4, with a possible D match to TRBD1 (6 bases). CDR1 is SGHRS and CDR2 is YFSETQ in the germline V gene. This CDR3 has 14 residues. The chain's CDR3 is CASSFGTRGEELFF. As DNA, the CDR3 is TGCGCCAGCAGCTTCGGGACACGGGGTGAAGAACTGTTTTTT.

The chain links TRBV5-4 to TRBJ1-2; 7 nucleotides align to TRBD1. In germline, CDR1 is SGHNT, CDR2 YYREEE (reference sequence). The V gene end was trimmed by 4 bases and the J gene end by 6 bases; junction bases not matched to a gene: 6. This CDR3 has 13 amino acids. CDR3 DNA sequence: TGTGCCAGCAGCGTCGACAGGGAGGATGGCTACACCTTC. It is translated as CASSVDREDGYTF.

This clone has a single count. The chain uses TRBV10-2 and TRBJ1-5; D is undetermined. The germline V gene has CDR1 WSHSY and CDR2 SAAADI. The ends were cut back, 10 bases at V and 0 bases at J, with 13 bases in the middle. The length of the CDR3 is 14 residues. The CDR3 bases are TGCGCCATTGCGACCGATTTTAGCAATCAGCCCCAGCATTTT. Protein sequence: CAIATDFSNQPQHF.

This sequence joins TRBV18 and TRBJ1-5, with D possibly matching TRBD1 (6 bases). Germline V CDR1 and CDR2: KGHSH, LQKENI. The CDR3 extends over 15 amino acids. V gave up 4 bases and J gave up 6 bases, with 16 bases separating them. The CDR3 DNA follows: TGTGCCAGCTCACGGCGACAGGAAGGGGGTCAGCCCCAGCATTTT. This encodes CASSRRQEGGQPQHF. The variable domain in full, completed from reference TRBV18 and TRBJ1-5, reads NAGVMQNPRHLVRRRGQEARLRCSPMKGHSHVYWYRQLPEEGLKFMVYLQKENIIDESGMPKERFSAEFPKEGPSILRIQQVVRGDSAAYFCASSRRQEGGQPQHFGDGTRLSIL.

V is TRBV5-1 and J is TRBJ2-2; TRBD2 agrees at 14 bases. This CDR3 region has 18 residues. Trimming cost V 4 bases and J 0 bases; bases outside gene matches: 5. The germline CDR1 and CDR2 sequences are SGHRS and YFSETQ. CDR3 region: CASSPRLAGGPNTGELFF. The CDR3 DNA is TGCGCCAGCAGCCCCAGACTAGCGGGGGGGCCGAACACCGGGGAGCTGTTTTTT.

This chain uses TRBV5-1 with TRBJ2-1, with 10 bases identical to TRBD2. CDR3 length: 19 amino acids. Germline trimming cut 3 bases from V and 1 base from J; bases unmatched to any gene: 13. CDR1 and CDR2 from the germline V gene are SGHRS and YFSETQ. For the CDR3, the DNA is TGCGCCAGCAGCTCCCAGGGTGTAGCGGGGGGCCGTTCCTACAATGAGCAGTTCTTC. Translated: CASSSQGVAGGRSYNEQFF.

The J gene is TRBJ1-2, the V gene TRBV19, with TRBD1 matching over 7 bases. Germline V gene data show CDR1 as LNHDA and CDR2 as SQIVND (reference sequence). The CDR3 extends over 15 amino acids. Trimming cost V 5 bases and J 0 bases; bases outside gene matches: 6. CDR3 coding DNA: TGTGCCAGTAGTCCATCCGGGACAGCTAACTATGGCTACACCTTC. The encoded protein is CASSPSGTANYGYTF.

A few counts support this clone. The CDR3 reads CASSKGLDGYTF. For the CDR3, the DNA is TGTGCCAGCTCGAAGGGGCTTGATGGCTACACCTTC. The chain joins TRBV18 to TRBJ1-2; tentatively, D is TRBD1 (5 bases). There are 12 residues in the CDR3. V lost 6 bases, J lost 6 bases, and 11 bases lay in between. Germline CDR1 reads KGHSH; CDR2 reads LQKENI.

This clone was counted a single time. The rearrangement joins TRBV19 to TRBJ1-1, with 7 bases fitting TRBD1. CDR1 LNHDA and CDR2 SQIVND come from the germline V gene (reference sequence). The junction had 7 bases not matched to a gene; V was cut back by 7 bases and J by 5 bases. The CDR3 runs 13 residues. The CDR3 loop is CASTLQGRTEAFF. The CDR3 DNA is TGTGCCAGTACCCTACAGGGGAGGACTGAAGCTTTCTTT.

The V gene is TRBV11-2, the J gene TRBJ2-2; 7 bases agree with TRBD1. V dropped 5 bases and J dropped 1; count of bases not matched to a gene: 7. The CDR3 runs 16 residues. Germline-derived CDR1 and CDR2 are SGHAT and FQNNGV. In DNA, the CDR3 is TGTGCCAGCAGCCCACAGGGGATAGTGAACACCGGGGAGCTGTTTTTT. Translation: CASSPQGIVNTGELFF.

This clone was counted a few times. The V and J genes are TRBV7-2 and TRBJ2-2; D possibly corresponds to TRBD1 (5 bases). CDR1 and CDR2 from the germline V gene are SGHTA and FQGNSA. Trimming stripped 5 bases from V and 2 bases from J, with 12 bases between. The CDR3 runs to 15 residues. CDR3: CASSQDIFNTGELFF. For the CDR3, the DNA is TGTGCCAGCAGCCAGGACATCTTTAACACCGGGGAGCTGTTTTTT.

The DNA for the CDR3 is TGTGCCAGCAGTTCCGGAGACAGGGTATACGTC. Translating it yields CASSSGDRVYV. The J gene is TRBJ2-7, the V gene TRBV28, with 7 bases aligning to TRBD1. This CDR3 spans 11 amino acids. The V gene end was trimmed by 4 bases and the J gene end by 13 bases; junction bases not matched to a gene: 7. Germline V CDR1 and CDR2: MDHEN, SYDVKM.

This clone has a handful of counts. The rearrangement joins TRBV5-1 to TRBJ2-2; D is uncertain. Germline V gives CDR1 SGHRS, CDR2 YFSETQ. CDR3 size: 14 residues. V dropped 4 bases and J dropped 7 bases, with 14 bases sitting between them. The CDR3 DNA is TGCGCCAGCAGCAAGACACTGAACGGCGGGGAGCTGTTTTTT. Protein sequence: CASSKTLNGGELFF.

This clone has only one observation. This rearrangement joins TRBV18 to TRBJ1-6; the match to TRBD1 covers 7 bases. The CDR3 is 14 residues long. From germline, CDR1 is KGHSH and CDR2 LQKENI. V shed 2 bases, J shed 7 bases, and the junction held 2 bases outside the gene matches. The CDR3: CASSPTGDNSPLHF. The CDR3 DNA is TGTGCCAGCTCACCAACAGGGGACAATTCACCCCTCCACTTT.

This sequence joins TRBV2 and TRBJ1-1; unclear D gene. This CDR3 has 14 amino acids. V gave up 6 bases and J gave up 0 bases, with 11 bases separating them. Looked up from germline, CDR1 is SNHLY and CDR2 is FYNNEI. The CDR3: CASRRFFMNTEAFF. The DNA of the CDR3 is TGTGCCAGCAGGCGTTTTTTTATGAACACTGAAGCTTTCTTT.

This CDR3 is CASSLVDRGHGYTF. DNA for the CDR3: TGTGCCAGCAGCTTAGTTGACAGGGGGCATGGCTACACCTTC. The chain uses TRBV7-2 and TRBJ1-2, with TRBD1 identical over 10 bases. The CDR3 is 14 residues long. The germline V gene has CDR1 SGHTA and CDR2 FQGNSA. V trimming: 1 base; J trimming: 6 bases; junction bases outside the gene matches: 2.

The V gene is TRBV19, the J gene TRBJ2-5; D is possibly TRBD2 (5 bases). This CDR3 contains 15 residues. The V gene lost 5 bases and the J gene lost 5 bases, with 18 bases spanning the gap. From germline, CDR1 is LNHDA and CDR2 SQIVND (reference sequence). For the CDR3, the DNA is TGTGCCAGTAGTTCTGACTATGGCGGTTTGGAGACCCAGTACTTC. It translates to CASSSDYGGLETQYF. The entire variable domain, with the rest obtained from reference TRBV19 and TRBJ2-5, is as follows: DGGITQSPKYLFRKEGQNVTLSCEQNLNHDAMYWYRQDPGQGLRLIYYSQIVNDFQKGDIAEGYSVSREKKESFPLTVTSAQKNPTAFYLCASSSDYGGLETQYFGPGTRLLVL.

CDR3 nucleotide sequence: TGTGCCAGCAGTGAGCCGGGACAGGGGTCATACGAGCAGTACGTC. It yields the protein CASSEPGQGSYEQYV. This chain links TRBV6-1 with TRBJ2-7, with 10 bases aligning to TRBD1. The V segment lost 3 bases and the J segment 4 bases; nucleotides outside the gene matches: 6. This CDR3 has 15 residues. Germline CDR1 and CDR2: MNHNS and SASEGT.